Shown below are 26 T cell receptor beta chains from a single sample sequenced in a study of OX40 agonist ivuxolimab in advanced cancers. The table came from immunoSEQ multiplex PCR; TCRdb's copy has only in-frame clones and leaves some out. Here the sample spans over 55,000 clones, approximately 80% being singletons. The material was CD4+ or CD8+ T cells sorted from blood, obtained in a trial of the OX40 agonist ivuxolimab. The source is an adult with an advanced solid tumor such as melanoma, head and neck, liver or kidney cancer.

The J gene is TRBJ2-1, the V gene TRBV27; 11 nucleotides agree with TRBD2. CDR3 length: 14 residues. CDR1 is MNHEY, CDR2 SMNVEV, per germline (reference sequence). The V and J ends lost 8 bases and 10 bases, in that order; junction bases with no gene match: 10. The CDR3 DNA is TGTGCCAGCGCATCAGGGACTAGCGGTGTGGAGCAGTTCTTC. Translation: CASASGTSGVEQFF.

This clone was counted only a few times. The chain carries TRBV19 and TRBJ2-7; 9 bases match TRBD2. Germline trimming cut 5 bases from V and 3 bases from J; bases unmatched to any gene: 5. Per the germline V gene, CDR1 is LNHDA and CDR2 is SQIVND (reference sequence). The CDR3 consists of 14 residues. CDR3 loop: CASSLAGELYEQYF. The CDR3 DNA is TGTGCCAGTAGTTTAGCGGGAGAACTCTACGAGCAGTACTTC.

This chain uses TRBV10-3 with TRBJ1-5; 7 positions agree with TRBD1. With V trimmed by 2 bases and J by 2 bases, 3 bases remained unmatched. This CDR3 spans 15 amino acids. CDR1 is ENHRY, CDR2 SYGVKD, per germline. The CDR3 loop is CAISERQGGNQPQHF. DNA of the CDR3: TGTGCCATCAGTGAGCGGCAGGGGGGCAATCAGCCCCAGCATTTT.

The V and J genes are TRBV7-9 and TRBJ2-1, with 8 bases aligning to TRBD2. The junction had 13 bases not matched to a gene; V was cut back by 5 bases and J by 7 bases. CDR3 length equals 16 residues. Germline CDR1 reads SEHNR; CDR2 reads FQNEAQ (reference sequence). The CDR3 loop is CASSRGGGRSSNEQFF. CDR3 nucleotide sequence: TGTGCCAGCAGCAGGGGTGGCGGGAGGAGTAGTAATGAGCAGTTCTTC.

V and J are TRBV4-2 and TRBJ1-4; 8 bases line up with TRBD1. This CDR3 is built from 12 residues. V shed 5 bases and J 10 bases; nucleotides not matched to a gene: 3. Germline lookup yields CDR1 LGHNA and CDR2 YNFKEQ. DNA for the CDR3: TGTGCCAGCAGCTTGGGGACAGGAAAACTGTTTTTT. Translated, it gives CASSLGTGKLFF.

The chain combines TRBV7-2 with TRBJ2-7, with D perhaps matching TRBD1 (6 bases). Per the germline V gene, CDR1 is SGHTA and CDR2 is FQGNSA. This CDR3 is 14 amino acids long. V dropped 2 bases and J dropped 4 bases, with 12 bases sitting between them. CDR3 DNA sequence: TGTGCCAGCAGCTTACTGGGGGCAGGGTACGAGCAGTACTTC. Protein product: CASSLLGAGYEQYF.

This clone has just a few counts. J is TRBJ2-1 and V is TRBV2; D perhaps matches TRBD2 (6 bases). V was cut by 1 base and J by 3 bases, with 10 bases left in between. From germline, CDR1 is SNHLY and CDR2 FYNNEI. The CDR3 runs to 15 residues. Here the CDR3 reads CASSEESGLYNEQFF. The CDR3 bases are TGTGCCAGCAGTGAAGAAAGCGGGCTCTACAATGAGCAGTTCTTC.

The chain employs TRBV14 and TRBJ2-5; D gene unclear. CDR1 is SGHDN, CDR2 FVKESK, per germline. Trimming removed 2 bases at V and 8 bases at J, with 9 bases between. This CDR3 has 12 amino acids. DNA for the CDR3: TGTGCCAGCAGCCAACGTAGCCGAACCCAGTACTTC. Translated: CASSQRSRTQYF.

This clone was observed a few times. CDR3 residues: CASSIGLAGRTDTQYF. DNA of the CDR3: TGTGCCAGCAGCATTGGACTAGCGGGGCGCACAGATACGCAGTATTTT. The rearrangement links TRBV4-2 to TRBJ2-3, with 12 positions matching TRBD2. Germline lookup yields CDR1 LGHNA and CDR2 YNFKEQ. The V gene end was trimmed by 5 bases and the J gene end by 1 base; junction bases not matched to a gene: 4. This CDR3 region has 16 residues.

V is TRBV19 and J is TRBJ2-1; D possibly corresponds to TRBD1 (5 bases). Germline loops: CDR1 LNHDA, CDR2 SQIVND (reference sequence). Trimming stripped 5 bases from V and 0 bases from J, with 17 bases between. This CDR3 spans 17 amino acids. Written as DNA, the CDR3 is TGTGCCAGTAGTCAGGGCCACCCTTCGAGCTCCTACAATGAGCAGTTCTTC. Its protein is CASSQGHPSSSYNEQFF.

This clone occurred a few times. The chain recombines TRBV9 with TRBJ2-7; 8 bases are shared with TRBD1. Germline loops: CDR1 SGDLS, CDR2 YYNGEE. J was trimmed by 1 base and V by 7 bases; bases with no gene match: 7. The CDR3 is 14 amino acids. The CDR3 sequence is CASSGQVNSYEQYF. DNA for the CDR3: TGTGCCAGCTCGGGACAGGTCAATTCCTACGAGCAGTACTTC. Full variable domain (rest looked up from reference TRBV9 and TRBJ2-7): DSGVTQTPKHLITATGQRVTLRCSPRSGDLSVYWYQQSLDQGLQFLIQYYNGEERAKGNILERFSAQQFPDLHSELNLSSLELGDSALYFCASSGQVNSYEQYFGPGTRLTVT.

As DNA, the CDR3 is TGCGCCAGCAGCTTGGGGCAGGGCTACACCTTC. This translates into CASSLGQGYTF. The chain uses TRBV5-1 and TRBJ1-2, with D unresolved. V was pared by 0 bases and J by 8 bases, with 5 bases between. The germline V gene encodes CDR1 SGHRS and CDR2 YFSETQ. The CDR3 runs 11 residues.

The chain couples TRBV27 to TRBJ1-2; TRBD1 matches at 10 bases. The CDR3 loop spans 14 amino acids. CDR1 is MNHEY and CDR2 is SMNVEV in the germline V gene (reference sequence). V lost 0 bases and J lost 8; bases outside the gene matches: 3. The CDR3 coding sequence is TGTGCCAGCAGTTTATCGGACAGGGGGTTCGGCTACACCTTC. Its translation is CASSLSDRGFGYTF.

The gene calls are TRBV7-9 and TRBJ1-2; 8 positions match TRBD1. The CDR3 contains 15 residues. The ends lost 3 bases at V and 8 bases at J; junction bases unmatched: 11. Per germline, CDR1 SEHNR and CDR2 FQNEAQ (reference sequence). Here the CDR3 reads CASSLDPGTGPGYTF. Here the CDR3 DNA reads TGTGCCAGCAGCTTGGACCCGGGGACAGGCCCAGGCTACACCTTC.

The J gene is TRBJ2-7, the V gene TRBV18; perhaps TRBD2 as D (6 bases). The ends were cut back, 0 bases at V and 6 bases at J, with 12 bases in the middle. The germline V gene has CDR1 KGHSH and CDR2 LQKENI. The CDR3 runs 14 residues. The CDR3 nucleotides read TGTGCCAGCTCACCACCGACGGGAGTGGGCGAGCAGTACTTC. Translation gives CASSPPTGVGEQYF. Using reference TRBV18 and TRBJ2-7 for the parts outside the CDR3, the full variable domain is NAGVMQNPRHLVRRRGQEARLRCSPMKGHSHVYWYRQLPEEGLKFMVYLQKENIIDESGMPKERFSAEFPKEGPSILRIQQVVRGDSAAYFCASSPPTGVGEQYFGPGTRLTVT.

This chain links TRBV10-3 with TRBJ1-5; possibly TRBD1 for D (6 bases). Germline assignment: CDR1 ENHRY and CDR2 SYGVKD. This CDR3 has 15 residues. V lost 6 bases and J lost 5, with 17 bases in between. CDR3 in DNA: TGTGCCATCAGCCCTCAGGGCGGGGGCGATCAGCCCCAGCATTTT. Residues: CAISPQGGGDQPQHF.

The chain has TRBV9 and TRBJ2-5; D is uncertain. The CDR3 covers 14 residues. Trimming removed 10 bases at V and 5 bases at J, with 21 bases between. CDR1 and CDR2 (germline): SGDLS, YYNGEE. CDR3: CASTADWAGETQYF. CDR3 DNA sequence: TGTGCCTCGACGGCGGATTGGGCCGGGGAGACCCAGTACTTC.

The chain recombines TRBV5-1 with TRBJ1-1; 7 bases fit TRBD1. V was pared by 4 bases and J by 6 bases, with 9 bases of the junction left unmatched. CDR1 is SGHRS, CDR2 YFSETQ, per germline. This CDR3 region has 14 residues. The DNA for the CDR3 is TGCGCCAGCAGCCCAAACCGACAGGGCTCTGAAGCTTTCTTT. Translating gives CASSPNRQGSEAFF.

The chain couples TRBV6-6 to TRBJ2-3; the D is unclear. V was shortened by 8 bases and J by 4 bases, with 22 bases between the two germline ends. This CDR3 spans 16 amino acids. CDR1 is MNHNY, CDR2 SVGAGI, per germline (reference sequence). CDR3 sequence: CASQLLWQPGPDTQYF. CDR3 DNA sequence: TGTGCCAGCCAGTTACTGTGGCAACCGGGTCCAGATACGCAGTATTTT.

The CDR3 bases are TGCGCCAGCAGGCATCGGCAGGGGTCTTTATACGAGCAGTACTTC. Protein sequence: CASRHRQGSLYEQYF. The chain employs TRBV10-2 and TRBJ2-7, with D maybe TRBD1 (6 bases). Germline loops: CDR1 WSHSY, CDR2 SAAADI. V was pared by 6 bases and J by 4 bases, with 19 bases between. The CDR3 is 15 amino acids.

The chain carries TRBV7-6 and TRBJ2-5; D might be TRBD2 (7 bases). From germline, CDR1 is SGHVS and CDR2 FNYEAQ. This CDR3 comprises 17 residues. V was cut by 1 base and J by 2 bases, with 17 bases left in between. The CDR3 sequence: CASSLESGGAGQETQYF. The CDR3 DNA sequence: TGTGCCAGCAGCTTAGAATCGGGGGGCGCAGGGCAAGAGACCCAGTACTTC.

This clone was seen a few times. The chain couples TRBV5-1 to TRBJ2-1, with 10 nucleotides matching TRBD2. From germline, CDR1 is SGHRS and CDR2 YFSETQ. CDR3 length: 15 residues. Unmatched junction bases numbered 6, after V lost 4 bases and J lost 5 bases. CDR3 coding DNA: TGCGCCAGCAGCCCGGGACTAGCGAACCACAATGAGCAGTTCTTC. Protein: CASSPGLANHNEQFF.

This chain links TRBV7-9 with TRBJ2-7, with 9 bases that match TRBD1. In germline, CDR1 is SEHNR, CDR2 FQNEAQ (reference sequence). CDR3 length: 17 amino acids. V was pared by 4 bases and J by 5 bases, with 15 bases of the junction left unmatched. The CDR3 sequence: CASSSKRGKDRGNEQYF. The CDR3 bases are TGTGCCAGCAGCTCGAAGCGAGGCAAGGACAGGGGAAACGAGCAGTACTTC.

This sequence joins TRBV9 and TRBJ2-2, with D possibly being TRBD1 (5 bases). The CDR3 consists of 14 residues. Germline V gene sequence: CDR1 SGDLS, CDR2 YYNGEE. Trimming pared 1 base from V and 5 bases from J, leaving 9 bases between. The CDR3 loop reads CASSVRGRTGELFF. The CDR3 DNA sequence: TGTGCCAGCAGCGTAAGGGGCCGAACCGGGGAGCTGTTTTTT.

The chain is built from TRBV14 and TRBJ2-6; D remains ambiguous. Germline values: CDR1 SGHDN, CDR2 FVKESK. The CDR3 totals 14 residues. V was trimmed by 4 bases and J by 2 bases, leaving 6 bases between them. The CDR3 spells CASSRSPGANVLTF. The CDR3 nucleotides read TGTGCCAGCAGCCGTAGTCCTGGGGCCAACGTCCTGACTTTC.

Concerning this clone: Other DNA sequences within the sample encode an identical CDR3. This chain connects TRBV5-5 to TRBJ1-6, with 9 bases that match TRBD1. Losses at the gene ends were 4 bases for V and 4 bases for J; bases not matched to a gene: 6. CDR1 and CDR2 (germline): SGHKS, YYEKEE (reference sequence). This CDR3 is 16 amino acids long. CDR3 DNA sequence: TGTGCCAGCAGCAAGGGACAGGGAACTTATAATTCACCCCTCCACTTT. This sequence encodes CASSKGQGTYNSPLHF.